This T cell receptor beta chain was observed in a study of long-term antiretroviral therapy in people with HIV. The libraries were made with immunoSEQ v3.0 at survey level. Generated by immunoSEQ multiplex PCR, the TCRdb table keeps only in-frame clones and is missing some. The data hold 17,000 or so clones, with 65% to 85% observed a single time. The length of the CDR3 is 12 residues. The germline V gene encodes CDR1 MNHNY and CDR2 SVGAGI (reference sequence). Trimming shortened V by 4 bases and J by 2 bases, and 6 bases separated the two germline ends. The chain has TRBV6-6 and TRBJ2-7, with D tentatively TRBD2 (5 bases). The material sequenced was unsorted PBMCs, taken less than 1.3 years before starting antiretroviral therapy. The source is a man younger than 40 with HIV. The CDR3 DNA is TGTGCCAGCAGTTTCGGGACCTACGAGCAGTACTTC. It codes for CASSFGTYEQYF.